This TCR beta chain was captured by sequencing in a study of CD8 T cells in ankylosing spondylitis. Generation of TCR beta libraries employed quantitative 5'-RACE incorporating molecular barcodes. TCRdb re-derived calls from the 5' RACE reads in MiXCR, one entry per CDR3 protein. The data show 150,000 to 200,000 distinct CDR3 sequences, about 20% seen once. There are 13 residues in the CDR3. Trimming removed 5 bases at V and 5 bases at J, with 12 bases between. The table lists this clonotype with many counts. The antigen remains undetermined. Study conclusions and caveats: There was a TCR beta motif, made of eight highly homologous variants, that appeared characteristic of ankylosing spondylitis blood. Clones linked to the disease showed a CD8+ phenotype. They occurred at relatively low frequencies in peripheral blood.

This TCR was sampled from a male donor between 5 and 35 years old with ankylosing spondylitis or in good health (not recorded which). Sequenced input: blood, either unsorted or a sorted T cell fraction (not recorded which). This sequence joins TRBV12-3 or TRBV12-4 and TRBJ2-5, with D perhaps TRBD2 (5 bases). In DNA form, the CDR3 reads TGTGCCAGCAGTGCCTCGGGGTTGGAGACCCAGTACTTC. Encoded protein: CASSASGLETQYF.